This T cell receptor (beta chain) was documented in a study of blood T cell repertoires in COVID-19. The CDR3 loop spans 11 amino acids. CDR1 is WNHNN, CDR2 SYGVQD, per germline (reference sequence). V was cut by 8 bases and J by 5 bases, with 10 bases left in between. TCRdb keeps only in-frame clones here, not all; method: immunoSEQ multiplex PCR. The sample includes 200,000 or so clones, nearly 85% of them seen just once. In this sample, this clone turned up a few times. The chain combines TRBV10-1 with TRBJ2-7, with D perhaps TRBD2 (5 bases). The specimen was peripheral blood. This clonotype was sampled from a woman aged 25-40 years with acute or convalescent COVID-19. The CDR3 coding sequence is TGCGCCAGCGGACCGAGGGACGAGCAGTACTTC. Its protein product is CASGPRDEQYF.